This TCR beta chain stems from a study of OX40 agonist ivuxolimab in advanced cancers. Notes on the study in general: At doses 0.1 to 3.0 mg/kg, CD4+ and CD8+ clones expanded.

Anyone with autoimmune disease history or systemic immunosuppression was excluded. A word on this clone: The antigen remains undetermined.

CDR1 is SNHLY, CDR2 FYNNEI, per germline. CDR3 length equals 14 residues. Between the trimmed V and J ends, which lost 2 bases and 4 bases, there was a span of 8 bases. Generated by immunoSEQ multiplex PCR, the TCRdb table keeps only in-frame clones and is missing some. This sample has fewer than 70,000 clones; 89% occur once, and the top ten carry roughly 1%. The V and J genes are TRBV2 and TRBJ2-2, with D unresolved. The sample was CD4+ or CD8+ T cells sorted from blood, taken in a trial of the OX40 agonist ivuxolimab. The sequence was obtained from an adult with an advanced solid tumor such as melanoma, head and neck, liver or kidney cancer. CDR3 DNA sequence: TGTGCCAGCAGTGAAACGACCCTCACCGGGGAGCTGTTTTTT. This codes for CASSETTLTGELFF. The variable domain in full, with the rest retrieved from reference TRBV2 and TRBJ2-2, is EPEVTQTPSHQVTQMGQEVILRCVPISNHLYFYWYRQILGQKVEFLVSFYNNEISEKSEIFDDQFSVERPDGSNFTLKIRSTKLEDSAMYFCASSETTLTGELFFGEGSRLTVL.